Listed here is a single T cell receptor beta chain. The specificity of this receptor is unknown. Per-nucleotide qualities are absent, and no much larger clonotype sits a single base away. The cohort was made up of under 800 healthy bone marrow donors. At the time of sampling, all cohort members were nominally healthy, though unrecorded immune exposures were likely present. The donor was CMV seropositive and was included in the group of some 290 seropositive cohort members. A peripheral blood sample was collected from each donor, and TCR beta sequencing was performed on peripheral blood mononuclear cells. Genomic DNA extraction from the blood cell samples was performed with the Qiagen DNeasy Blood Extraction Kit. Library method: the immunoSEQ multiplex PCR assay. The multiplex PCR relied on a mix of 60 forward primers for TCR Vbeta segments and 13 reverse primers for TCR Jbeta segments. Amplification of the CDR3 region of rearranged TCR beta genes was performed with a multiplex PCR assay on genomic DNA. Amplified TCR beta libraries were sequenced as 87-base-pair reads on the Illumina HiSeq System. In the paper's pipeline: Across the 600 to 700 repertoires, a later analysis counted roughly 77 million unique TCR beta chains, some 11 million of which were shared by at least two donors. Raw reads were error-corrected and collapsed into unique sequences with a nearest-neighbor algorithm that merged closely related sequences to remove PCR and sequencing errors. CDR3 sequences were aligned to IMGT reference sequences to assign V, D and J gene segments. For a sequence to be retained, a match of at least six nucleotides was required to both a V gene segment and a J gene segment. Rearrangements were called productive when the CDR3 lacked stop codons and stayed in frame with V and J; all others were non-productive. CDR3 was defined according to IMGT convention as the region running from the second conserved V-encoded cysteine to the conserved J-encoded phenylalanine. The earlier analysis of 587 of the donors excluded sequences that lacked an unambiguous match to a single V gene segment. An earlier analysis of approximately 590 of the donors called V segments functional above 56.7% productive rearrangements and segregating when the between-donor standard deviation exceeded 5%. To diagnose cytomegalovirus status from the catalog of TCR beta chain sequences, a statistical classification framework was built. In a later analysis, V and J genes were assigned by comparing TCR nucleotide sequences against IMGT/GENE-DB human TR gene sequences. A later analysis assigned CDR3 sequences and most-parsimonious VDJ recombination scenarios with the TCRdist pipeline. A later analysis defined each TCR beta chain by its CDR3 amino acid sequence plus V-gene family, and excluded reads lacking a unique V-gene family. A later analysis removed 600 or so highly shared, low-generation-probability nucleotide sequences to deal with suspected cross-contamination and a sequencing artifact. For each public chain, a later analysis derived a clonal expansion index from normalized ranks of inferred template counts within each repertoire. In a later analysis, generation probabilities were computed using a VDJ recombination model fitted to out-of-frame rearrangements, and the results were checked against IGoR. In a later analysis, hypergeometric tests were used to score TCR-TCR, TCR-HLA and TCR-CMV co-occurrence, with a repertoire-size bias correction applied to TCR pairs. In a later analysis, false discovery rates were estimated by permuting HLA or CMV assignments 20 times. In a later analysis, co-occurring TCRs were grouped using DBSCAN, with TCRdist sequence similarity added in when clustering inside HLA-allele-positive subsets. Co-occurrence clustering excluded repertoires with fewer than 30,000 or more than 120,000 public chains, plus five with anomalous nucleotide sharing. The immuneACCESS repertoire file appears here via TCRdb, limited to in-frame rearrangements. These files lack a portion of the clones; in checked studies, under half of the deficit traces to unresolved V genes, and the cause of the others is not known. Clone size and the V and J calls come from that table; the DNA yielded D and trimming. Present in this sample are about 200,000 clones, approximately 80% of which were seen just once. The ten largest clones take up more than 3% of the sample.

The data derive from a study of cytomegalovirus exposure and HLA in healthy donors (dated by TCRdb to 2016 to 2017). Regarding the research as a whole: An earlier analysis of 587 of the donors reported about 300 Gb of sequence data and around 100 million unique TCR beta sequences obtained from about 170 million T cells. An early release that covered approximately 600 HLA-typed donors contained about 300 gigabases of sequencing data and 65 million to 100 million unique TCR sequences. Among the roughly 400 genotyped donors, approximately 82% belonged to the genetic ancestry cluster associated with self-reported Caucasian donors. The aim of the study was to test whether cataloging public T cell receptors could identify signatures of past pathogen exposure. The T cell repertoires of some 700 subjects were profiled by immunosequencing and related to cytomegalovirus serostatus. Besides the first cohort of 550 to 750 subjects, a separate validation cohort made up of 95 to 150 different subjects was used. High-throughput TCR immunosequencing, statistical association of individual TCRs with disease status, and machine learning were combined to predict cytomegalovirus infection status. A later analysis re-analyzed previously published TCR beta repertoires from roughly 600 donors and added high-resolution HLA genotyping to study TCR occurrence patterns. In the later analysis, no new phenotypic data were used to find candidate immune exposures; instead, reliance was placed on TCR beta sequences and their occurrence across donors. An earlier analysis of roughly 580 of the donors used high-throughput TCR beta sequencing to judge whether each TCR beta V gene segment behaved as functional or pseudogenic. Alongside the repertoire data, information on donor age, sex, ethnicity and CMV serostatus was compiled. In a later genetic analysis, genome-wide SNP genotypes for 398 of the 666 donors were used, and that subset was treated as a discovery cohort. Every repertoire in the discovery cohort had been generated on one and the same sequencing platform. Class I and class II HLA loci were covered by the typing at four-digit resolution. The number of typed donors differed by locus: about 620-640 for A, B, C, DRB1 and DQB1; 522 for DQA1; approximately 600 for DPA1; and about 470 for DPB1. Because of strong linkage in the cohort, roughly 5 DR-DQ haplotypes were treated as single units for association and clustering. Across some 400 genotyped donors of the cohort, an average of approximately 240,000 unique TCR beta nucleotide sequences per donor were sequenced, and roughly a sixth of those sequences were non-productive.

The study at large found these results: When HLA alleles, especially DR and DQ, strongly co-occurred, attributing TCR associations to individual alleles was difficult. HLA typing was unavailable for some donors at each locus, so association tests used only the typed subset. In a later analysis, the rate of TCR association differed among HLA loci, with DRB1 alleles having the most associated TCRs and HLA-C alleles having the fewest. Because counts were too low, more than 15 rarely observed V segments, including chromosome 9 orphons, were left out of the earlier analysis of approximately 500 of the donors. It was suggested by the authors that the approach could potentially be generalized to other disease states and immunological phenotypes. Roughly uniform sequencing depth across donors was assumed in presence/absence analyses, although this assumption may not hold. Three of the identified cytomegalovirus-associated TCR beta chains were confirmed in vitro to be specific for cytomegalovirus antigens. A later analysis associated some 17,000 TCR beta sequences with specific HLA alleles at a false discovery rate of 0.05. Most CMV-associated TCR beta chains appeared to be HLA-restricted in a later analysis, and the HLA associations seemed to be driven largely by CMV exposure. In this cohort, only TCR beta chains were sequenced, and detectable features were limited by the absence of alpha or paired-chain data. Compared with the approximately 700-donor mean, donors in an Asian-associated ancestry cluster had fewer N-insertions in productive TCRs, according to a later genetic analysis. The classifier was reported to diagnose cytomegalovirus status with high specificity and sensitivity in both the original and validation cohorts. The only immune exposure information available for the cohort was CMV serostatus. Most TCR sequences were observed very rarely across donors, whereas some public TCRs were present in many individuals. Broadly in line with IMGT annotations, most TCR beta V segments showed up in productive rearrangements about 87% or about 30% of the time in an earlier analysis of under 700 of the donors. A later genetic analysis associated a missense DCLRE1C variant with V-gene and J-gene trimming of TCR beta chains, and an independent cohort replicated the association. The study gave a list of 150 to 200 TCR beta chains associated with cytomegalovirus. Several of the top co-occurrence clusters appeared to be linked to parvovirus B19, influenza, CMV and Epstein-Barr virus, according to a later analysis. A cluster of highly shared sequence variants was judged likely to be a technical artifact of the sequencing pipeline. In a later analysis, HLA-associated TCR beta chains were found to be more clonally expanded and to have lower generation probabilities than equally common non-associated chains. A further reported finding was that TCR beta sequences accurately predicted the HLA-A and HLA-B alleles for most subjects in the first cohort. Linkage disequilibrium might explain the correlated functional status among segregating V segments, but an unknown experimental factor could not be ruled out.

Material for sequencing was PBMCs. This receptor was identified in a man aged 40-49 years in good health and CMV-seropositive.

The CDR3 corresponds to CASRESISYEQYF. The sequenced DNA is TGTGCCAGCAGGGAGAGTATCTCCTACGAGCAGTACTTC. The chain uses TRBV27 and TRBJ2-7; the D gene remains uncertain. As encoded in the germline V gene (reference sequence), CDR1 is MNHEY while CDR2 is SMNVEV. From its cysteine to its phenylalanine, the CDR3 spans 13 amino acids. The kept DNA is CDR3 alone, 39 bases in frame from the first base. V loses 6 bases of germline sequence and J loses 0 bases, and the interval between the two ends is 9 bases.